The T cell receptor (beta chain) under discussion was sequenced for a study of long-term antiretroviral therapy in people with HIV. Trimming took off 8 bases at V and 11 bases at J, with 21 bases between the two ends. The V gene's germline CDR1 is SNHLY and CDR2 FYNNEI. The CDR3 contains 13 residues. The assay used was immunoSEQ (version v3.0), run at survey level. The method was immunoSEQ multiplex PCR; TCRdb's version includes in-frame clones alone and lacks a portion of them. The sample holds roughly 28,000 clones, roughly 80% seen once. The sample holds one count of this clone. This clonotype was sampled from a man over 45 with HIV. Source: unsorted PBMCs, taken 2.9 years after starting antiretroviral therapy. This rearrangement joins TRBV2 to TRBJ1-1; D is possibly TRBD1 (6 bases). CDR3 residues: CASLDRTPLRAFF. CDR3 in DNA: TGTGCCAGCTTAGACAGGACCCCGTTACGGGCTTTCTTT.